The 14 T cell receptor beta chains below come from one sample, sequenced in a study of cytomegalovirus exposure and HLA in healthy donors. The PCR contained 60 Vbeta and 13 Jbeta primers. Sequencing used immunoSEQ multiplex PCR; TCRdb keeps in-frame clones, though not all of them. Found here are 95,000 to 130,000 clones, about four fifths of them singletons; the top ten hold around 4.2%. The sequencing input was PBMCs. Receptor source: a woman aged 25 to 45 in good health and CMV-seronegative.

The J gene is TRBJ1-2, the V gene TRBV6-1; D possibly corresponds to TRBD1 (5 bases). Germline CDR1 is MNHNS and CDR2 is SASEGT. The CDR3 consists of 13 residues. V shed 5 bases and J shed 1 base, with 8 bases lying between them. CDR3 loop: CASSQTVNYGYTF. The CDR3 region has the DNA TGTGCCAGCAGTCAGACAGTTAACTATGGCTACACCTTC.

The CDR3 nucleotides read TGTGCCAGCCAATCGACAGGGGATTCCTACGAGCAGTACTTC. It is translated as CASQSTGDSYEQYF. This chain connects TRBV6-5 to TRBJ2-7; 8 bases line up with TRBD1. The junction had 7 bases not matched to a gene; V was cut back by 8 bases and J by 1 base. CDR3 length: 14 residues. Germline lookup yields CDR1 MNHEY and CDR2 SVGAGI.

V gene TRBV28 combines with J gene TRBJ2-7, with 7 bases fitting TRBD1. The CDR3 is 14 residues long. Trimming took 7 bases from V and 3 from J; bases not matched to a gene: 9. Germline CDR1 reads MDHEN; CDR2 reads SYDVKM. The CDR3 DNA is TGTGCCAGCACCCCCGGACAGGCTATCTACGAGCAGTACTTC. It encodes CASTPGQAIYEQYF.

The CDR3 reads CASSEGQGVGEQYF. The DNA of the CDR3 is TGTGCCAGCAGTGAGGGACAGGGGGTGGGGGAGCAGTACTTC. This chain uses TRBV2 with TRBJ2-7; 11 nucleotides line up with TRBD1. The CDR3 runs to 14 residues. Germline lookup yields CDR1 SNHLY and CDR2 FYNNEI. The junction had 5 bases not matched to a gene; V was cut back by 3 bases and J by 7 bases.

This clone was counted a single time. The chain combines TRBV5-8 with TRBJ2-1; D may be TRBD1 (6 bases). This CDR3 contains 12 residues. Germline CDR1 reads SGHTS; CDR2 reads YDEGEE. V shed 4 bases and J shed 6 bases, with 8 bases lying between them. The CDR3 DNA reads TGTGCCAGCAGCGGGACACTCAATGAGCAGTTCTTC. Amino acids: CASSGTLNEQFF.

V is TRBV10-3 and J is TRBJ2-2; D is perhaps TRBD1 (6 bases). V shed 4 bases and J shed 3 bases, with 9 bases lying between them. The length of the CDR3 is 14 residues. Germline loops: CDR1 ENHRY, CDR2 SYGVKD. CDR3 loop: CAISGDTHTGELFF. The CDR3 nucleotides read TGTGCCATCAGTGGGGACACCCACACCGGGGAGCTGTTTTTT.

The chain links TRBV27 to TRBJ2-1, with 7 bases matching TRBD2. The length of the CDR3 is 16 residues. Per the germline V gene, CDR1 is MNHEY and CDR2 is SMNVEV (reference sequence). Trimming cost V 3 bases and J 0 bases; bases outside gene matches: 5. CDR3 amino acids: CASSLGGFSSYNEQFF. CDR3 nucleotides: TGTGCCAGCAGTTTGGGAGGGTTCAGCTCCTACAATGAGCAGTTCTTC.

The chain links TRBV4-3 to TRBJ2-4; 7 nucleotides agree with TRBD2. J gave up 9 bases and V 0 bases, and 11 bases lay outside the gene matches. Germline V gene lookup returns CDR1 LGHNA and CDR2 YSLEER. The length of the CDR3 is 16 residues. The CDR3 protein is CASSQDSRLALGIQYF. CDR3 nucleotide sequence: TGCGCCAGCAGCCAAGATTCCCGACTAGCATTGGGCATTCAGTACTTC.

The chain combines TRBV28 with TRBJ1-5; TRBD1 might be the D (5 bases). V was pared by 2 bases and J by 2 bases, with 16 bases between. The CDR3 is 17 residues long. Germline loops: CDR1 MDHEN, CDR2 SYDVKM. The CDR3 DNA follows: TGTGCCAGCAGTTTAATGACAGTCGATATGGGCAATCAGCCCCAGCATTTT. This sequence encodes CASSLMTVDMGNQPQHF.

The V and J genes are TRBV5-6 and TRBJ2-5, with D possibly being TRBD1 (6 bases). This CDR3 spans 15 amino acids. Germline CDR1 reads SGHDT; CDR2 reads YYEEEE. Trimming pared 1 base from V and 9 bases from J, leaving 19 bases between. The CDR3 sequence is CASSLIGRDKGAQYF. The DNA of the CDR3 is TGTGCCAGCAGCTTGATTGGCAGGGACAAGGGGGCCCAGTACTTC.

CDR3 loop: CASSVEGTRTSDEQFF. The CDR3 DNA follows: TGTGCCAGCAGCGTAGAGGGGACTAGGACTTCCGATGAGCAGTTCTTC. The gene calls are TRBV9 and TRBJ2-1, with 8 nucleotides matching TRBD2. V gave up 0 bases and J gave up 8 bases; unmatched junction bases: 10. Germline V CDR1 and CDR2: SGDLS, YYNGEE. This CDR3 spans 16 amino acids.

In regard to this clone: At the DNA level, this CDR3 is encoded by other sequences in the same sample as well. This chain links TRBV5-1 with TRBJ2-5, with 10 nucleotides matching TRBD2. J lost 5 bases, V lost 0 bases, and 4 bases had no gene match. Germline CDR1 SGHRS, CDR2 YFSETQ. The CDR3 extends over 15 amino acids. The CDR3 loop reads CASSLGLAGGETQYF. The CDR3 nucleotides are TGCGCCAGCAGCTTGGGACTAGCGGGCGGTGAGACCCAGTACTTC.

The count of this clone is one. The chain recombines TRBV14 with TRBJ2-7, with a possible D match to TRBD2 (6 bases). Germline values: CDR1 SGHDN, CDR2 FVKESK. The CDR3 runs 16 residues. V lost 2 bases to trimming and J lost 3 bases, with 17 bases between them. CDR3 residues: CASSQFGGGLFYEQYF. Written as DNA, the CDR3 is TGTGCCAGCAGCCAATTCGGGGGAGGCCTCTTCTACGAGCAGTACTTC.

J is TRBJ2-1 and V is TRBV5-1, with TRBD2 matching 14 bases. The CDR3 length is 16 residues. In germline, CDR1 is SGHRS, CDR2 YFSETQ. After removal of 4 bases from V and 7 bases from J, the junction contained 7 bases not matched to a gene. Here the CDR3 DNA reads TGCGCCAGCAGCCCGGGACTAGCGGGAGTTTATAATGAGCAGTTCTTC. Its protein is CASSPGLAGVYNEQFF.